The 8 T cell receptor beta chains reported below all come from one sample, sequenced in a study of identical twins. A single record per CDR3 protein comes from TCRdb applying MiXCR to the 5' RACE reads. The repertoire holds roughly 710,000 distinct CDR3 sequences, with less than 7% as singletons. The sequenced sample consisted of naive T cells sorted from blood. Receptors were obtained from a man between 18 and 35 years old in good health.

This clonotype was observed at least ten times. V is TRBV5-1 and J is TRBJ2-5, with 9 bases aligning to TRBD2. V was pared by 0 bases and J by 1 base, with 1 base of the junction left unmatched. Germline CDR1 SGHRS, CDR2 YFSETQ. This CDR3 contains 15 residues. The CDR3 reads CASSLGGGAQETQYF. The CDR3 DNA follows: TGCGCCAGCAGCTTGGGCGGGGGGGCCCAAGAGACCCAGTACTTC.

Ten or more counts support this clonotype. This sequence joins TRBV9 and TRBJ2-5; TRBD1 agrees at 7 bases. Germline V lookup: CDR1 SGDLS, CDR2 YYNGEE. This CDR3 region has 14 residues. The V gene end was trimmed by 5 bases and the J gene end by 2 bases; junction bases not matched to a gene: 6. The chain's CDR3 is CASRGTDPQETQYF. CDR3 in DNA: TGTGCCAGCAGGGGGACAGACCCACAAGAGACCCAGTACTTC.

The V call is TRBV19, the J call TRBJ2-1; TRBD2 matches at 8 bases. Trimming removed 3 bases from V and 10 bases from J; junction bases left unmatched: 2. CDR1 and CDR2 from the germline V gene are LNHDA and SQIVND (reference sequence). This CDR3 comprises 12 residues. In nucleotides, the CDR3 is TGTGCCAGTAGTATTGCGGGGGGAGAGCAGTTCTTC. Translation gives CASSIAGGEQFF.

This clonotype was detected ten times or more. The gene calls are TRBV5-1 and TRBJ2-5; 10 bases are a match to TRBD2. The CDR3 covers 15 residues. The germline V gene has CDR1 SGHRS and CDR2 YFSETQ. Germline trimming cut 6 bases from V and 3 bases from J; bases unmatched to any gene: 8. CDR3 in amino acids: CASTPGTSEKETQYF. The CDR3 DNA is TGCGCCAGCACCCCTGGGACTAGCGAAAAAGAGACCCAGTACTTC.

This clonotype was recorded at least ten times. V gene TRBV20-1 combines with J gene TRBJ2-7, with 14 nucleotides matching TRBD2. The germline gives CDR1 DFQATT, CDR2 SNEGSKA (reference sequence). The V segment lost 6 bases and the J segment 0 bases; nucleotides outside the gene matches: 1. This CDR3 is built from 14 residues. CDR3 nucleotide sequence: TGCAGTGCAGGGACTAGCGGGAGCTCCTACGAGCAGTACTTC. It yields the protein CSAGTSGSSYEQYF.

The table lists this clonotype with a few counts. The CDR3 region has the DNA TGCGCCAGCAGCTTACCCGGGACAGGGGTTTCTGGGGCCAACGTCCTGACTTTC. Its translation is CASSLPGTGVSGANVLTF. The V and J genes are TRBV5-1 and TRBJ2-6, with 10 bases lining up with TRBD1. V trimming: 2 bases; J trimming: 1 base; junction bases outside the gene matches: 6. CDR1 and CDR2 (germline): SGHRS, YFSETQ. The CDR3 contains 18 residues.

Comment on this clonotype: A read error may explain this, as a much larger clone is one base away. This chain uses TRBV2 with TRBJ1-5, with TRBD1 matching 8 bases. Germline assignment: CDR1 SNHLY and CDR2 FYNNEI. After removal of 7 bases from V and 0 bases from J, the junction contained 5 bases not matched to a gene. This CDR3 region has 15 residues. CDR3 nucleotide sequence: TGTGCCAGCACCCTGACAGGGGATAGCAATCAGCCCCAGCATTTT. Its protein product is CASTLTGDSNQPQHF.

V gene TRBV25-1 combines with J gene TRBJ2-1; 12 nucleotides line up with TRBD2. V lost 8 bases, J lost 0 bases, and 2 bases stayed unmatched. The germline V gene encodes CDR1 MGHDK and CDR2 SYGVNS. This CDR3 comprises 15 residues. The CDR3 coding sequence is TGTGCCAGCGAGACTAGCGGGAGCTCCTACAATGAGCAGTTCTTC. Amino acid sequence: CASETSGSSYNEQFF.